This entry lists 12 T cell receptor beta chains sequenced from one sample in a study of cytotoxic CD8 clonotypes in ibrutinib-treated CLL. TCRdb keeps only in-frame clones here, not all; method: immunoSEQ multiplex PCR. Of some 150,000 clones detected, more than 75% appear once; the ten largest clones hold about 4.7%. Material: PBMCs, obtained after 24 months of ibrutinib treatment. These receptors were obtained from a human donor with chronic lymphocytic leukemia.

The V call is TRBV14, the J call TRBJ2-1; TRBD1 matches at 10 bases. The J segment lost 6 bases and the V segment lost 4 bases, leaving 6 bases of the junction unmatched. CDR1 and CDR2 from the germline V gene are SGHDN and FVKESK. There are 15 residues in the CDR3. This chain's CDR3 is CASSPRTGGFNEQFF. The CDR3 DNA reads as TGTGCCAGCAGCCCCAGGACAGGGGGTTTCAATGAGCAGTTCTTC.

V is TRBV19 and J is TRBJ2-5, with D hard to call. Germline CDR1 LNHDA, CDR2 SQIVND (reference sequence). The V and J ends lost 6 bases and 2 bases respectively, with 7 bases between them. This CDR3 has 12 residues. CDR3 in amino acids: CASSWGQETQYF. The CDR3, as DNA: TGTGCCAGTAGCTGGGGACAAGAGACCCAGTACTTC.

The V and J genes are TRBV27 and TRBJ2-2; tentative D call: TRBD2 (5 bases). The CDR3 consists of 14 residues. Trimming removed 7 bases at V and 6 bases at J, with 15 bases between. CDR1 is MNHEY, CDR2 SMNVEV, per germline (reference sequence). CDR3 bases: TGTGCCAGCACGGGTTTAGGGCGGGCCGGGGAGCTGTTTTTT. Protein product: CASTGLGRAGELFF.

CDR3 region: CASRTTGAGNYGYTF. DNA for the CDR3: TGTGCCAGTAGGACGACAGGGGCCGGTAACTATGGCTACACCTTC. This sequence joins TRBV19 and TRBJ1-2; 8 nucleotides align to TRBD1. Germline CDR1 and CDR2: LNHDA and SQIVND (reference sequence). The CDR3 covers 15 residues. V dropped 6 bases and J dropped 1; count of bases not matched to a gene: 7.

The rearrangement uses TRBV5-1 and TRBJ1-1, with D hard to call. This CDR3 comprises 14 residues. The V end was cut by 3 bases, the J end by 4 bases, with 13 bases between. Germline CDR1 reads SGHRS; CDR2 reads YFSETQ. CDR3 nucleotide sequence: TGCGCCAGCAGCTCAACCGGGGTTGGCACTGAAGCTTTCTTT. As protein: CASSSTGVGTEAFF. Supplemented by reference TRBV5-1 and TRBJ1-1, the full variable domain reads KAGVTQTPRYLIKTRGQQVTLSCSPISGHRSVSWYQQTPGQGLQFLFEYFSETQRNKGNFPGRFSGRQFSNSRSEMNVSTLELGDSALYLCASSSTGVGTEAFFGQGTRLTVV.

As for this clone: An end of the junction does not agree with germline; a read error may underlie this. This rearrangement joins TRBV5-1 to TRBJ1-3; 7 bases match TRBD1. The CDR3 loop spans 12 amino acids. Germline V gene sequence: CDR1 SGHRS, CDR2 YFSETQ. The CDR3 spells CASSQGEGTIYF. CDR3 nucleotide sequence: TGTGCCAGCAGCCAGGGGGAGGGGACCATATATTTT.

V is TRBV29-1 and J is TRBJ1-2, with D maybe TRBD1 (5 bases). Germline V CDR1 and CDR2: SQVTM, ANQGSEA. CDR3 length: 12 residues. V was pared by 4 bases and J by 4 bases, with 10 bases between. The CDR3 DNA sequence: TGCAGCGTTGTGTCCGGGGCCTATGGCTACACCTTC. Protein: CSVVSGAYGYTF.

The rearrangement joins TRBV19 to TRBJ1-2; D possibly corresponds to TRBD1 (5 bases). With 7 bases removed from V and 4 bases from J, the gap between germline ends came to 16 bases. The CDR3 totals 14 residues. Germline assignment: CDR1 LNHDA and CDR2 SQIVND (reference sequence). CDR3 protein: CASTRRQGTYGYTF. The CDR3 coding sequence is TGTGCCAGTACCCGACGCCAGGGAACCTATGGCTACACCTTC.

The chain has TRBV2 and TRBJ2-7; perhaps TRBD1 as D (8 bases). Germline CDR1 is SNHLY and CDR2 is FYNNEI. The CDR3 is made up of 15 amino acids. Trimming shortened V by 4 bases and J by 0 bases, and 13 bases separated the two germline ends. As DNA, the CDR3 is TGTGCCAGCAGTGGGACAGGGAGGGCCTCCTACGAGCAGTACTTC. Its protein is CASSGTGRASYEQYF.

Details on this clone: The germline gene is not matched at one end of the junction; a read error may be the cause. V gene TRBV28 combines with J gene TRBJ2-7; D might be TRBD1 or TRBD2, each matching 5 bases. Germline V gene lookup returns CDR1 MDHEN and CDR2 SYDVKM. The CDR3 sequence is 13 residues long. CDR3 bases: TGTGCCAGCAGTCCCCTCGCTCTGGGGCGGGCCGGATTC. Translated: CASSPLALGRAGF.

V usage is TRBV5-5 and J usage is TRBJ2-1; maybe TRBD1 (6 bases). V was clipped by 10 bases and J by 8 bases, with 16 bases between them. The CDR3 totals 12 residues. Per germline, CDR1 SGHKS and CDR2 YYEKEE (reference sequence). The CDR3 DNA is TGTGCCCCCCCGCAGGGGTGGGATGAGCAGTTCTTC. As protein: CAPPQGWDEQFF. Using reference TRBV5-5 and TRBJ2-1 for the parts outside the CDR3, the full variable domain is DAGVTQSPTHLIKTRGQQVTLRCSPISGHKSVSWYQQVLGQGPQFIFQYYEKEERGRGNFPDRFSARQFPNYSSELNVNALLLGDSALYLCAPPQGWDEQFFGPGTRLTVL.

The CDR3 here is CASSPGGRAYEQYF. CDR3 bases: TGTGCCAGCAGCCCGGGGGGCAGGGCCTACGAGCAGTACTTC. This chain joins TRBV7-2 and TRBJ2-7; tentative D call: TRBD2 (7 bases). Germline CDR1 is SGHTA and CDR2 is FQGNSA. V was clipped by 5 bases and J by 2 bases, with 13 bases between them. The CDR3 covers 14 residues.